The 26 T cell receptor beta chains below come from one sample, sequenced in a study of T cells in Graves' hyperthyroidism and ophthalmopathy. The CDR3 regions of TCR beta were amplified from RNA transcripts. Initially, a first-round RT-PCR of the TCR CDR3 employed the HTBI primer set. One entry per CDR3 protein, called by TCRdb with MiXCR from the multiplex PCR reads. Counted here are 400,000 to 550,000 distinct CDR3 sequences, less than 25% occurring once; the ten biggest clones make up over 9%. The specimen was blood. The receptors were sampled from a young woman with Graves' ophthalmopathy.

This clonotype was counted at least ten times. This chain uses TRBV3-1 with TRBJ1-5; 9 nucleotides match TRBD1. The V and J ends lost 1 base and 2 bases, in that order; junction bases with no gene match: 3. CDR3 length: 16 amino acids. CDR1 and CDR2 (germline): LGHDT, YNNKEL (reference sequence). For the CDR3, the DNA is TGTGCCAGCAGCCAAGGGGACAGGGCAGGCAATCAGCCCCAGCATTTT. It translates to CASSQGDRAGNQPQHF.

This clonotype was detected many times. The chain employs TRBV11-2 and TRBJ1-1; D may be TRBD1 (5 bases). V gave up 1 base and J gave up 8 bases, with 14 bases separating them. Germline lookup yields CDR1 SGHAT and CDR2 FQNNGV. CDR3 length: 14 amino acids. CDR3 DNA sequence: TGTGCCAGCAGCTTAGGGGGCTTCGACGGGGAAGCTTTCTTT. Its translation is CASSLGGFDGEAFF.

Ten or more counts support this clonotype. The CDR3 loop is CASSLARASSGNTIYF. The CDR3 region has the DNA TGTGCCAGCAGCTTAGCCAGGGCCAGCTCTGGAAACACCATATATTTT. The rearrangement joins TRBV13 to TRBJ1-3, with D possibly TRBD1 on 5 matching bases. Germline CDR1 reads PRHDT; CDR2 reads FYEKMQ (reference sequence). V was cut by 1 base and J by 0 bases, with 10 bases left in between. CDR3 size: 16 residues.

This clonotype was detected ten times or more. The V and J genes are TRBV12-3 or TRBV12-4 and TRBJ1-5, with D unclear. The length of the CDR3 is 14 residues. V lost 2 bases to trimming and J lost 5 bases, with 10 bases between them. The CDR3 nucleotides read TGTGCCAGCAGTTTATCTGGGGTGCATCAGCCCCAGCATTTT. Protein sequence: CASSLSGVHQPQHF.

This clonotype turned up a few times. The CDR3 protein is CASSHNSGSSYEQYF. Here the CDR3 DNA reads TGCGCCAGCAGCCATAACTCAGGGTCCTCCTACGAGCAGTACTTC. J is TRBJ2-7 and V is TRBV5-1; perhaps TRBD1 as D (5 bases). Trimming took 4 bases from V and 0 from J, leaving 14 bases between them. The CDR3 runs 15 residues. Germline values: CDR1 SGHRS, CDR2 YFSETQ.

The J gene is TRBJ1-2, the V gene TRBV9; 9 bases are a match to TRBD1. Trimming cost V 4 bases and J 8 bases; bases outside gene matches: 9. Germline lookup yields CDR1 SGDLS and CDR2 YYNGEE. The length of the CDR3 is 14 residues. As DNA, the CDR3 is TGTGCCAGCAGCCCCGGGACAGGGACGAGGGGCTACACCTTC. Translating it yields CASSPGTGTRGYTF.

This clonotype was counted many times. The J gene is TRBJ2-5, the V gene TRBV20-1, with D perhaps TRBD2 (6 bases). The CDR3 covers 12 residues. From germline, CDR1 is DFQATT and CDR2 SNEGSKA (reference sequence). Trimming removed 0 bases from V and 4 bases from J, with 6 bases in between. CDR3 protein: CSAREGGETQYF. The CDR3 DNA follows: TGCAGTGCTAGAGAGGGGGGAGAGACCCAGTACTTC.

This chain links TRBV3-1 with TRBJ1-2, with a tentative D call TRBD1 (5 bases). The germline V gene has CDR1 LGHDT and CDR2 YNNKEL (reference sequence). The CDR3 is made up of 14 amino acids. Trimming took 3 bases from V and 2 from J, leaving 10 bases between them. CDR3 residues: CASSQGLINYGYTF. The DNA for the CDR3 is TGTGCCAGCAGCCAGGGACTCATAAACTATGGCTACACCTTC.

The V gene is TRBV6-2 or TRBV6-3, the J gene TRBJ2-7, with TRBD2 matching over 11 bases. Germline V gene data show CDR1 as MNHEY and CDR2 as SVGEGT. This CDR3 region has 16 residues. V shed 6 bases, J shed 2 bases, and the junction held 9 bases outside the gene matches. CDR3 region: CASSPPPGLAAYEQYF. The CDR3 DNA reads as TGTGCCAGCAGCCCCCCTCCGGGACTAGCGGCCTACGAGCAGTACTTC.

Turning to this clonotype: Just one base apart from a much larger clone, this may be a read error. The chain combines TRBV6-2 or TRBV6-3 with TRBJ2-4, with D possibly matching TRBD1 (6 bases). Germline CDR1 is MNHEY and CDR2 is SVGEGT. The CDR3 runs to 14 residues. The CDR3 sequence is CASSSHGGKNIKYF. The CDR3, as DNA: TGTGCCAGCAGTTCCCATGGGGGCAAAAACATTAAGTACTTC.

The chain links TRBV2 to TRBJ1-1; no firm D call. This CDR3 region has 14 residues. Germline CDR1 is SNHLY and CDR2 is FYNNEI. V lost 2 bases to trimming and J lost 0 bases, with 7 bases between them. The CDR3 protein is CASSERSMNTEAFF. CDR3 nucleotide sequence: TGTGCCAGCAGTGAACGGAGCATGAACACTGAAGCTTTCTTT.

The CDR3 sequence: CASSVVSGSVDNYGYTF. As DNA, the CDR3 is TGTGCCAGCAGCGTAGTGTCAGGGTCGGTAGATAACTATGGCTACACCTTC. The chain employs TRBV9 and TRBJ1-2; possibly TRBD1 for D (5 bases). Germline-derived CDR1 and CDR2 are SGDLS and YYNGEE. The CDR3 is 17 amino acids. V lost 0 bases, J lost 1 base, and 16 bases lay in between.

The chain couples TRBV24-1 to TRBJ2-2; the D gene is possibly TRBD1 (6 bases). Germline V CDR1 and CDR2: KGHDR, SFDVKD. Trimming removed 1 base at V and 5 bases at J, with 19 bases between. The CDR3 runs to 18 residues. This CDR3 is CATSDLGRTSQGTGELFF. The DNA of the CDR3 is TGTGCCACCAGTGATTTAGGCAGAACCAGTCAGGGGACCGGGGAGCTGTTTTTT.

This clonotype came up a few times. The chain carries TRBV5-1 and TRBJ2-7, with 7 nucleotides matching TRBD1. The CDR3 consists of 16 residues. CDR1 SGHRS and CDR2 YFSETQ come from the germline V gene. Germline trimming cut 3 bases from V and 0 bases from J; bases unmatched to any gene: 9. The CDR3 protein is CASSYSGTASSYEQYF. The CDR3, as DNA: TGCGCCAGCAGCTACTCCGGGACAGCTAGCTCCTACGAGCAGTACTTC.

This clonotype was found a few times. This sequence joins TRBV11-2 and TRBJ2-5; D gene ambiguous. Germline CDR1 SGHAT, CDR2 FQNNGV. The length of the CDR3 is 12 residues. The ends were cut back, 5 bases at V and 4 bases at J, with 8 bases in the middle. CDR3 sequence reads: CASSPVLETQYF. The CDR3 nucleotides are TGTGCCAGCAGCCCGGTGCTAGAGACCCAGTACTTC.

Ten or more counts support this clonotype. CDR3 region: CSARSGSSNYGYTF. The CDR3 DNA reads as TGCAGTGCTAGATCTGGCAGTTCGAACTATGGCTACACCTTC. The chain couples TRBV20-1 to TRBJ1-2; no reliable D call. The CDR3 runs to 14 residues. V lost 2 bases to trimming and J lost 2 bases, with 12 bases between them. Germline V gives CDR1 DFQATT, CDR2 SNEGSKA (reference sequence).

This clonotype was counted ten times or more. The J gene is TRBJ1-5, the V gene TRBV7-8; 9 nucleotides agree with TRBD1. The CDR3 sequence is 16 residues long. Per germline, CDR1 SGHVS and CDR2 FQNEAQ. Trimming at V came to 4 bases and at J to 3 bases, leaving 7 bases not matched to a gene. CDR3 in amino acids: CASSSPGQGSNQPQHF. CDR3 in DNA: TGTGCCAGCAGCTCTCCGGGACAGGGTTCCAATCAGCCCCAGCATTTT.

A few counts support this clonotype. V usage is TRBV5-1 and J usage is TRBJ1-2, with 7 bases matching TRBD1. The CDR3 has 16 residues. V shed 3 bases, J shed 7 bases, and the junction held 15 bases outside the gene matches. Germline CDR1 SGHRS, CDR2 YFSETQ. The chain's CDR3 is CASSSSGGGSMLGYTF. The CDR3 DNA follows: TGCGCCAGCAGCTCTTCAGGAGGGGGCAGTATGCTTGGCTACACCTTC.

Only one count was recorded for this clonotype. This rearrangement joins TRBV6-2 or TRBV6-3 to TRBJ2-7, with 9 bases aligning to TRBD2. Per germline, CDR1 MNHEY and CDR2 SVGEGT. With 6 bases clipped from V and 1 base from J, the junction kept 16 bases outside the gene matches. The CDR3 totals 18 residues. The CDR3 DNA reads as TGTGCCAGCAGCCCGAGCGTTAGCGGGAGACACCTGTCCTACGAGCAGTACTTC. Translating gives CASSPSVSGRHLSYEQYF.

The chain joins TRBV7-2 to TRBJ2-7; 9 bases fit TRBD1. V gave up 4 bases and J gave up 7 bases; unmatched junction bases: 8. In germline, CDR1 is SGHTA, CDR2 FQGNSA. The CDR3 is 14 residues long. The DNA for the CDR3 is TGTGCCAGCAGCTATGCCGGGACAGGGAGGGAGCAGTACTTC. Amino acid sequence: CASSYAGTGREQYF.

The CDR3 DNA is TGTGCCAGCAGACCTGACAGGGTCGGAGGCTACACCTTC. Protein sequence: CASRPDRVGGYTF. The gene calls are TRBV12-3 or TRBV12-4 and TRBJ1-2; TRBD1 matches 7 bases. V was pared by 6 bases and J by 8 bases, with 9 bases of the junction left unmatched. The CDR3 is 13 residues long.

This clonotype was seen ten or more times. The chain links TRBV20-1 to TRBJ2-5; 7 bases are a match to TRBD2. V lost 6 bases and J lost 5; bases outside the gene matches: 6. This CDR3 is built from 12 residues. Germline loops: CDR1 DFQATT, CDR2 SNEGSKA (reference sequence). The CDR3 DNA follows: TGCAGTGCACGGGACTACTGGGAGACCCAGTACTTC. Encoded protein: CSARDYWETQYF.

There are many counts of this clonotype. V gene TRBV7-8 combines with J gene TRBJ2-5; 7 nucleotides match TRBD2. The V gene's germline CDR1 is SGHVS and CDR2 FQNEAQ. The CDR3 extends over 13 amino acids. The V gene end was trimmed by 6 bases and the J gene end by 1 base; junction bases not matched to a gene: 2. CDR3: CASRRGVQETQYF. Written as DNA, the CDR3 is TGTGCCAGCAGACGGGGGGTCCAAGAGACCCAGTACTTC. The variable domain in full, completed from reference TRBV7-8 and TRBJ2-5, reads GAGVSQSPRYKVAKRGQDVALRCDPISGHVSLFWYQQALGQGPEFLTYFQNEAQLDKSGLPSDRFFAERPEGSVSTLKIQRTQQEDSAVYLCASRRGVQETQYFGPGTRLLVL.

The table lists this clonotype with many counts. This chain uses TRBV2 with TRBJ1-2; D perhaps matches TRBD1 (6 bases). The CDR3 runs 13 residues. In germline, CDR1 is SNHLY, CDR2 FYNNEI. V was trimmed by 7 bases and J by 6 bases, leaving 15 bases between them. CDR3 loop: CASTLWTVDGYTF. As DNA, the CDR3 is TGTGCCAGCACCCTTTGGACAGTAGATGGCTACACCTTC.

Note on this clonotype: The germline gene is not matched at one end of the junction; a read error may be the cause. The chain employs TRBV4-2 and TRBJ2-5; 8 bases are a match to TRBD2. The germline V gene has CDR1 LGHNA and CDR2 YNFKEQ. The CDR3 has 19 amino acids. CDR3 coding DNA: TGTTCCAGCAGCCGATCCGACGTCTTTAGCGGGGTCCTACAAGAGACGCAGTACTTC. As protein: CSSSRSDVFSGVLQETQYF.

This chain uses TRBV6-1 with TRBJ1-3, with 9 bases lining up with TRBD1. V trimming: 3 bases; J trimming: 0 bases; junction bases outside the gene matches: 3. Germline CDR1 is MNHNS and CDR2 is SASEGT. The CDR3 is 16 amino acids. Here the CDR3 DNA reads TGTGCCAGCAGTGACGGACAGGGGACCTCTGGAAACACCATATATTTT. This translates into CASSDGQGTSGNTIYF.